Below, 15 T cell receptor beta chains from the same sample are listed, as sequenced in a study of blood T cell repertoires in COVID-19. TCRdb's copy holds only in-frame clones and misses some; the assay was immunoSEQ multiplex PCR. The sample lists roughly 150,000 clones; 82% were seen once. Sample: PBMCs or T cells enriched from blood (not recorded which). These receptors were collected from a man aged 60 to 75 who had recovered from COVID-19.

V and J are TRBV9 and TRBJ2-1; a possible D gene is TRBD2 (5 bases). The CDR3 is 17 amino acids. Germline CDR1 reads SGDLS; CDR2 reads YYNGEE. Trimming took off 0 bases at V and 6 bases at J, with 19 bases between the two ends. The DNA for the CDR3 is TGTGCCAGCAGCGTAGAGGCGGTCGGGGTATACTCCAATGAGCAGTTCTTC. Translating it yields CASSVEAVGVYSNEQFF.

The rearrangement uses TRBV18 and TRBJ2-2; no clear D gene. This CDR3 comprises 17 residues. Trimming removed 3 bases from V and 0 bases from J, with 14 bases in between. Germline V CDR1 and CDR2: KGHSH, LQKENI. The CDR3: CASSPSYGGSNTGELFF. The DNA for the CDR3 is TGTGCCAGCTCACCGTCGTATGGCGGTTCGAACACCGGGGAGCTGTTTTTT. Full variable domain (outside the CDR3, taken from reference TRBV18 and TRBJ2-2): NAGVMQNPRHLVRRRGQEARLRCSPMKGHSHVYWYRQLPEEGLKFMVYLQKENIIDESGMPKERFSAEFPKEGPSILRIQQVVRGDSAAYFCASSPSYGGSNTGELFFGEGSRLTVL.

Only a few counts were recorded for this clone. The chain combines TRBV7-2 with TRBJ2-7, with D hard to call. V gave up 0 bases and J gave up 4 bases, with 10 bases separating them. Germline CDR1 and CDR2: SGHTA and FQGNSA. This CDR3 region has 14 residues. The CDR3 sequence: CASSLALAGYEQYF. The CDR3 DNA follows: TGTGCCAGCAGCTTAGCTCTGGCCGGGTACGAGCAGTACTTC. Full variable domain (outside the CDR3, taken from reference TRBV7-2 and TRBJ2-7): GAGVSQSPSNKVTEKGKDVELRCDPISGHTALYWYRQSLGQGLEFLIYFQGNSAPDKSGLPSDRFSAERTGGSVSTLTIQRTQQEDSAVYLCASSLALAGYEQYFGPGTRLTVT.

J is TRBJ1-3 and V is TRBV21-1; the D call of TRBD1 is as the table states it, not checked on the DNA. TRBV21-1 is a listed pseudogene. The CDR3 totals 16 residues. Here the CDR3 reads CASTKATTRGGNTIYF. The DNA for the CDR3 is TGTGCCAGCACCAAAGCCACCACCAGGGGCGGAAACACCATATATTTT.

The genes are TRBV4-1 and TRBJ2-6, with D possibly TRBD1 on 5 matching bases. Germline V gives CDR1 MGHRA, CDR2 YSYEKL. This CDR3 has 16 residues. V gave up 3 bases and J gave up 2 bases, with 11 bases separating them. CDR3 sequence (DNA): TGCGCCAGCAGCCAGACTCAGGGTACTGGGGCCAACGTCCTGACTTTC. Amino acids: CASSQTQGTGANVLTF.

This chain joins TRBV28 and TRBJ1-2, with D perhaps TRBD1 (5 bases). Germline CDR1 MDHEN, CDR2 SYDVKM. The V gene lost 4 bases and the J gene lost 4 bases, with 19 bases spanning the gap. The CDR3 contains 16 residues. The CDR3 sequence: CASSSPGVGVGYGYTF. The CDR3 coding sequence is TGTGCCAGCAGTTCCCCGGGGGTGGGGGTTGGCTATGGCTACACCTTC.

This chain joins TRBV3-1 (or the pseudogene TRBV3-2) and TRBJ1-6; 8 bases map to TRBD1. Trimming at V came to 1 base and at J to 8 bases, leaving 4 bases not matched to a gene. Germline CDR1 is LGHDT and CDR2 is YNNKEL (reference sequence). The CDR3 runs to 15 residues. The CDR3 DNA is TGTGCCAGCAGCCAAGTTCAGGGGGCTGATTCACCCCTCCACTTT. Translating gives CASSQVQGADSPLHF.

This clone was counted a few times. This rearrangement joins TRBV6-1 to TRBJ2-2; D gene uncertain. Trimming removed 1 base from V and 0 bases from J, with 9 bases in between. The CDR3 spans 16 residues. Germline V gene sequence: CDR1 MNHNS, CDR2 SASEGT. The CDR3 region has the DNA TGTGCCAGCAGTGAAGTTACAGCCTCGAACACCGGGGAGCTGTTTTTT. This codes for CASSEVTASNTGELFF.

V usage is TRBV15 and J usage is TRBJ1-2; D remains ambiguous. CDR3 length: 13 residues. Germline CDR1 and CDR2: LNHNV and YYDKDF (reference sequence). V was cut by 0 bases and J by 6 bases, with 8 bases left in between. The CDR3 DNA reads TGTGCCACCAGCAGAGATATAGCTAATGGCTACACCTTC. This encodes CATSRDIANGYTF.

The chain joins TRBV2 to TRBJ2-7; TRBD2 aligns across 8 bases. CDR1 SNHLY and CDR2 FYNNEI come from the germline V gene. The CDR3 totals 15 residues. V was clipped by 8 bases and J by 2 bases; unmatched bases: 11. The CDR3 DNA reads as TGTGCCAGCTCGGGAGGGGAAGGGAAGGCCTACGAGCAGTACTTC. Amino acid sequence: CASSGGEGKAYEQYF.

DNA of the CDR3: TGTGCCAGCAGTTTGGCCGGGACAGGGTCGAGTACCTATCAGCCCCAGCATTTT. This sequence encodes CASSLAGTGSSTYQPQHF. V is TRBV28 and J is TRBJ1-5, with 9 bases that match TRBD1. Germline V gene data show CDR1 as MDHEN and CDR2 as SYDVKM. V lost 3 bases and J lost 5; bases outside the gene matches: 14. The CDR3 spans 18 residues.

The rearrangement joins TRBV7-9 to TRBJ2-3; TRBD2 matches 11 bases. This CDR3 is built from 19 residues. CDR1 and CDR2 from the germline V gene are SEHNR and FQNEAQ (reference sequence). V dropped 2 bases and J dropped 2; count of bases not matched to a gene: 12. CDR3 sequence reads: CASSLSRLAGGLYTDTQYF. In DNA form, the CDR3 reads TGTGCCAGCAGCTTATCCCGGCTAGCGGGGGGCCTCTACACAGATACGCAGTATTTT.

This clone was picked up one time. The chain joins TRBV7-3 to TRBJ1-2, with D uncertain. Germline V gene sequence: CDR1 SGHTA, CDR2 FQGTGA. Trimming removed 5 bases from V and 2 bases from J, with 9 bases in between. The CDR3 is 13 amino acids. The CDR3, as DNA: TGTGCCAGCAGCCCAGATGTCAACTATGGCTACACCTTC. Translating it yields CASSPDVNYGYTF. The full variable domain, in which reference TRBV7-3 and TRBJ1-2 provide the parts outside the CDR3, is GAGVSQTPSNKVTEKGKYVELRCDPISGHTALYWYRQSLGQGPEFLIYFQGTGAADDSGLPNDRFFAVRPEGSVSTLKIQRTERGDSAVYLCASSPDVNYGYTFGSGTRLTVV.

The rearrangement joins TRBV6-6 to TRBJ1-4, with 10 bases lining up with TRBD1. The J segment lost 7 bases and the V segment lost 6 bases, leaving 2 bases of the junction unmatched. Germline V gene sequence: CDR1 MNHNY, CDR2 SVGAGI (reference sequence). The CDR3 length is 13 residues. The CDR3 sequence: CASRGQGSEKLFF. DNA for the CDR3: TGTGCCAGCAGGGGACAGGGGAGTGAAAAACTGTTTTTT.

The chain links TRBV13 to TRBJ2-1; TRBD2 agrees at 9 bases. CDR3 size: 16 residues. Germline loops: CDR1 PRHDT, CDR2 FYEKMQ (reference sequence). V lost 3 bases to trimming and J lost 0 bases; unmatched junction nucleotides: 3. The CDR3 is CASSLSGRSSYNEQFF. DNA of the CDR3: TGTGCCAGCAGCTTGAGCGGGAGGAGCTCCTACAATGAGCAGTTCTTC.